The 29 T cell receptor beta chains below were found in one sample sequenced in a study of blood T cells in healthy people across ages (dated by TCRdb to the mid-2010s). The method behind the library was 5' RACE. The instrument was an Illumina HiSeq 2500. A second PCR of roughly 7 to 11 cycles was performed with a sample-barcoded 5' primer and a J-beta primer mix. The raw public data were reprocessed by TCRdb itself: fastp quality trimming at Q25, MiXCR clonotype calling, in-frame beta chains only. All rows with the same CDR3 protein become a single entry with the most common DNA and genes. The sample table lists fewer than 750,000 distinct CDR3 sequences, 52% of them with a count of one. Of the sample, about 13% is held by the ten largest clones. Sequenced input: blood. Every receptor here comes from a woman aged 80 or over in good health.

A word on this clonotype: This may arise from a read error, as a much more abundant clone is one base away. The chain has TRBV12-3 or TRBV12-4 and TRBJ1-2; D is unclear. This CDR3 is built from 13 residues. The CDR3 DNA reads TGTACCAGCAGTAGGACGGGGAACTATGGCTACACCTTC. Its protein product is CTSSRTGNYGYTF.

This clonotype was seen a handful of times. CDR3 DNA: TGTGCCAGCAGTTCCAAGGCGTATAGCAATCAGCCCCAGCATTTT. Its protein is CASSSKAYSNQPQHF. V gene TRBV6-5 combines with J gene TRBJ1-5; D uncertain. V lost 4 bases and J 0 bases, leaving 10 bases between the germline ends. The CDR3 spans 15 residues. Per the germline V gene, CDR1 is MNHEY and CDR2 is SVGAGI.

This clonotype showed up just a few times. The chain uses TRBV29-1 and TRBJ1-2; TRBD1 might be the D (5 bases). Germline CDR1 is SQVTM and CDR2 is ANQGSEA. This CDR3 contains 12 residues. V was pared by 7 bases and J by 4 bases, with 13 bases between. The CDR3 loop is CSDEGLRYGYTF. In nucleotides, the CDR3 is TGCAGCGACGAGGGGCTACGCTATGGCTACACCTTC.

Notes on this clonotype: An end of the junction differs from the germline gene, which may be a read error. V is TRBV7-9 and J is TRBJ2-6, with D possibly being TRBD2 (5 bases). Germline V lookup: CDR1 SEHNR, CDR2 FQNEAQ (reference sequence). This CDR3 comprises 17 residues. The CDR3 region has the DNA TGTACCAGCAGCTTTCGGAGGCTCGGGGCTGGGGCCAACGTCCTGACTTTC. Protein: CTSSFRRLGAGANVLTF.

This clonotype came up a few times. The V gene is TRBV7-3, the J gene TRBJ1-1; D remains unclear. This CDR3 region has 13 residues. Trimming removed 0 bases at V and 6 bases at J, with 8 bases between. Germline V lookup: CDR1 SGHTA, CDR2 FQGTGA. CDR3 region: CASSLTGLSEAFF. CDR3 nucleotides: TGTGCCAGCAGCTTAACAGGCCTATCTGAAGCTTTCTTT.

This sequence joins TRBV29-1 and TRBJ2-7; possibly TRBD2 for D (5 bases). The CDR3 loop spans 13 amino acids. Germline V CDR1 and CDR2: SQVTM, ANQGSEA. The germline V and J ends were trimmed by 7 bases and 0 bases, with 13 bases remaining between them. For the CDR3, the DNA is TGCAGCGCCTCTCGGGGAAGCTCCTACGAGCAGTACTTC. This encodes CSASRGSSYEQYF.

The chain couples TRBV29-1 to TRBJ2-2, with 7 bases lining up with TRBD1. The germline V gene has CDR1 SQVTM and CDR2 ANQGSEA. Trimming at V came to 8 bases and at J to 0 bases, leaving 6 bases not matched to a gene. The CDR3 runs to 14 residues. DNA for the CDR3: TGCAGCACAGGGGCCCATGCGAACACCGGGGAGCTGTTTTTT. This codes for CSTGAHANTGELFF.

On this clonotype: A junction end diverges from the germline sequence, so it may reflect a read error. The rearrangement joins TRBV12-3 or TRBV12-4 to TRBJ2-3; D gene ambiguous. The CDR3 is 16 residues long. The CDR3 loop is CASSHPLSSGTDTQYF. DNA of the CDR3: TGTGCCAGCAGCCACCCCTTGAGTTCCGGCACGGATACGCAGTATTTT.

The chain links TRBV12-3 or TRBV12-4 to TRBJ1-4; D gene unclear. This CDR3 region has 13 residues. V was shortened by 5 bases and J by 10 bases, with 14 bases between the two germline ends. For the CDR3, the DNA is TGTGCCAGCAGTGTGATTCCGGTCGGAAAACTGTTTTTT. This codes for CASSVIPVGKLFF.

The chain joins TRBV12-3 or TRBV12-4 to TRBJ2-3; 9 bases are a match to TRBD2. J was trimmed by 1 base and V by 6 bases; bases with no gene match: 8. CDR3 length: 16 residues. The CDR3 DNA reads TGTGCCAGCAGCTTCCTCATAGCGGGGGGCACAGATACGCAGTATTTT. Translating gives CASSFLIAGGTDTQYF.

On this clonotype: A much larger clonotype is one base distant, so this may be a read error. This chain links TRBV20-1 with TRBJ2-1, with D possibly being TRBD1 or TRBD2 (5 bases each). CDR3 length: 14 residues. CDR1 and CDR2 from the germline V gene are DFQATT and SNEGSKA (reference sequence). The CDR3: CSGEGGRAYKEQFF. The CDR3 nucleotides read TGCAGTGGCGAAGGAGGCAGGGCCTACAAGGAGCAGTTCTTC.

A few counts support this clonotype. V is TRBV7-2 and J is TRBJ2-5; 7 nucleotides line up with TRBD2. This CDR3 contains 15 residues. Looked up from germline, CDR1 is SGHTA and CDR2 is FQGNSA. The trim removed 1 base at V and 0 bases at J, leaving 2 bases unmatched. The DNA of the CDR3 is TGTGCCAGCAGCTTAGGGGGGGGGTACCAAGAGACCCAGTACTTC. Residues: CASSLGGGYQETQYF.

V usage is TRBV7-2 and J usage is TRBJ2-4, with 8 bases that match TRBD1. The J call is in doubt because the DNA end fits TRBJ2-7 better. This CDR3 is built from 15 residues. Germline CDR1 is SGHTA and CDR2 is FQGNSA. The CDR3 is CASSLGPGGGYEQYF. The DNA of the CDR3 is TGTGCCAGCAGCTTAGGGCCAGGGGGCGGGTACGAGCAGTACTTC.

The chain has TRBV2 and TRBJ1-5; the D is unclear. V was clipped by 3 bases and J by 6 bases, with 12 bases between them. Germline V gives CDR1 SNHLY, CDR2 FYNNEI. The CDR3 runs 14 residues. CDR3 amino acids: CASSEGIGPQPQHF. The CDR3 DNA sequence: TGTGCCAGCAGTGAGGGGATCGGGCCTCAGCCCCAGCATTTT.

This clonotype was picked up a small number of times. A read error may be the cause here, since a much bigger clone is one base away. The chain employs TRBV5-1 and TRBJ2-5, with D tentatively TRBD1 or TRBD2 (5 bases each). The CDR3 covers 15 residues. Germline assignment: CDR1 SGHRS and CDR2 YFSETQ. Trimming removed 3 bases from V and 11 bases from J, with 23 bases in between. Written as DNA, the CDR3 is TGCGCCAGCAGCTCACCGGGACCCGGATACAATGAGCAGTACTTC. Its protein product is CASSSPGPGYNEQYF. The whole variable domain, filled in from reference TRBV5-1 and TRBJ2-5, reads KAGVTQTPRYLIKTRGQQVTLSCSPISGHRSVSWYQQTPGQGLQFLFEYFSETQRNKGNFPGRFSGRQFSNSRSEMNVSTLELGDSALYLCASSSPGPGYNEQYFGPGTRLLVL.

A word on this clonotype: One end of the junction does not line up with germline, which may come from a read error. The chain combines TRBV29-1 with TRBJ2-7; 8 bases are shared with TRBD1. The CDR3 loop spans 14 amino acids. Germline V gives CDR1 SQVTM, CDR2 ANQGSEA. The CDR3 loop is CSVVLGQAIYGQYF. The CDR3 DNA reads as TGCAGCGTTGTCCTGGGACAGGCGATCTACGGGCAGTACTTC.

This clonotype was detected once. This chain joins TRBV10-3 and TRBJ2-2; tentatively, D is TRBD2 (7 bases). The CDR3 covers 14 residues. Between the trimmed V and J ends, which lost 10 bases and 0 bases, there was a span of 12 bases. Germline CDR1 ENHRY, CDR2 SYGVKD. The CDR3 nucleotides read TGTGCCACTTTCGGGGGGCCGAACACCGGGGAGCTGTTTTTT. It codes for CATFGGPNTGELFF.

Many counts were recorded for this clonotype. The V call is TRBV27, the J call TRBJ1-6, with no clear D. The CDR3 runs 18 residues. Germline CDR1 reads MNHEY; CDR2 reads SMNVEV (reference sequence). Trimming removed 0 bases from V and 0 bases from J, with 12 bases in between. CDR3 amino acids: CASSLSGFYSSYNSPLHF. In DNA form, the CDR3 reads TGTGCCAGCAGTTTATCCGGTTTTTATAGCTCCTATAATTCACCCCTCCACTTT.

A note on this clonotype: Being one base from a much bigger clone, this may be a read error. The gene calls are TRBV12-3 or TRBV12-4 and TRBJ1-1; a weak D match, TRBD1 (5 bases). Trimming took 8 bases from V and 1 from J, leaving 11 bases between them. The CDR3 spans 13 residues. The CDR3 sequence: CASCDQGNTEAFF. CDR3 in DNA: TGTGCCAGCTGTGATCAGGGGAACACTGAAGCTTTCTTT.

There are a few counts of this clonotype. The CDR3 is CASSLLASSYNEQYF. CDR3 nucleotides: TGTGCCAGCAGCCTGCTAGCTAGCTCCTACAATGAGCAGTACTTC. This rearrangement joins TRBV7-3 to TRBJ2-1, with D possibly matching TRBD2 (5 bases). The DNA end is more similar to TRBJ2-7, so the J call may be wrong. In germline, CDR1 is SGHTA, CDR2 FQGTGA. The CDR3 length is 15 residues.

This clonotype showed up many times. The rearrangement joins TRBV5-1 to TRBJ2-7, with 7 bases identical to TRBD1. This CDR3 has 14 amino acids. The germline CDR1 and CDR2 sequences are SGHRS and YFSETQ. The V gene end was trimmed by 6 bases and the J gene end by 4 bases; junction bases not matched to a gene: 10. In nucleotides, the CDR3 is TGCGCCAGCACCCCGGAGACAGGGTATTACGAGCAGTACTTC. It specifies CASTPETGYYEQYF. Variable domain in full (rest from reference TRBV5-1 and TRBJ2-7): KAGVTQTPRYLIKTRGQQVTLSCSPISGHRSVSWYQQTPGQGLQFLFEYFSETQRNKGNFPGRFSGRQFSNSRSEMNVSTLELGDSALYLCASTPETGYYEQYFGPGTRLTVT.

J is TRBJ2-4 and V is TRBV28; 12 bases match TRBD1. The J call may not be correct, given that the DNA end is closer to TRBJ2-7. CDR3 length: 15 amino acids. CDR1 is MDHEN, CDR2 SYDVKM, per germline. CDR3 residues: CASSAGTGGLYEQYF. Written as DNA, the CDR3 is TGTGCCAGCAGTGCCGGGACAGGGGGCCTCTACGAGCAGTACTTC.

V gene TRBV6-5 combines with J gene TRBJ2-1; the match to TRBD2 covers 7 bases. The CDR3 consists of 14 residues. V was clipped by 11 bases and J by 4 bases; unmatched bases: 11. CDR1 is MNHEY, CDR2 SVGAGI, per germline. The CDR3 loop is CAWKRWEGYNEQFF. In DNA form, the CDR3 reads TGTGCCTGGAAACGATGGGAGGGTTACAATGAGCAGTTCTTC.

Remarks on this clonotype: A much larger clone is a single base away; this may be a read error. This rearrangement joins TRBV24-1 to TRBJ2-7; D is perhaps TRBD1 (5 bases). Germline V gene lookup returns CDR1 KGHDR and CDR2 SFDVKD. The ends were cut back, 5 bases at V and 6 bases at J, with 19 bases in the middle. CDR3 size: 15 residues. CDR3: CATSVALGASGEQYF. The DNA of the CDR3 is TGTGCCACCAGTGTAGCCCTAGGGGCCTCAGGCGAGCAGTACTTC.

This clonotype came up a few times. The V and J genes are TRBV9 and TRBJ2-3; 8 bases fit TRBD2. From germline, CDR1 is SGDLS and CDR2 YYNGEE. V dropped 0 bases and J dropped 12; count of bases not matched to a gene: 9. This CDR3 region has 14 residues. CDR3 sequence: CASSVATGGGPQYF. CDR3 coding DNA: TGTGCCAGCAGCGTAGCTACGGGGGGGGGACCCCAGTATTTT.

CDR3 amino acids: CASRPGGAYEQYF. CDR3 in DNA: TGTGCCAGCAGACCGGGAGGGGCCTACGAGCAGTACTTC. This rearrangement joins TRBV11-2 to TRBJ2-7; 8 bases map to TRBD2. Germline CDR1 SGHAT, CDR2 FQNNGV. The CDR3 has 13 residues. J lost 2 bases, V lost 6 bases, and 3 bases had no gene match.

This clonotype was seen a handful of times. The CDR3 is CSASSPVGGNNEQFF. CDR3 bases: TGCAGTGCTAGCTCCCCTGTAGGAGGGAACAATGAGCAGTTCTTC. The rearrangement uses TRBV20-1 and TRBJ2-1; D is perhaps TRBD2 (6 bases). V lost 3 bases to trimming and J lost 5 bases, with 17 bases between them. Looked up from germline, CDR1 is DFQATT and CDR2 is SNEGSKA (reference sequence). The CDR3 loop spans 15 amino acids.

This clonotype was picked up one time. The junction differs from germline at one of its ends, possibly a read error. The genes are TRBV5-1 and TRBJ2-3, with TRBD2 identical over 12 bases. CDR1 SGHRS and CDR2 YFSETQ come from the germline V gene. The CDR3 is made up of 19 amino acids. The CDR3 is CASSLVGLAGGRDTDTQYF. The CDR3 DNA follows: TGCGCCAGCAGTTTGGTCGGTCTAGCGGGGGGGCGTGACACAGATACGCAGTATTTT.

As to this clonotype: A much larger clone sits a single nucleotide away, making a read error possible. The V gene is TRBV5-1, the J gene TRBJ2-3; possible D gene TRBD1, 5 bases. This CDR3 has 16 residues. The germline gives CDR1 SGHRS, CDR2 YFSETQ. The CDR3 loop reads CASSLVVGLSTATQYF. The CDR3 nucleotides read TGCGCCAGCAGCTTGGTAGTGGGGCTGAGCACAGCTACGCAGTATTTT.